This TCR beta chain originates from a study of T cells in Graves' hyperthyroidism and ophthalmopathy. For Graves' hyperthyroidism to be stable, ophthalmopathy could not progress within 18 months. Participants, patients aged 18 to 65, had newly diagnosed hyperthyroidism with a duration under 2 months. Researchers barred patients who had uncontrolled infection, other autoimmune disease, pregnancy or lactation. The CDR3 consists of 14 residues. V gave up 3 bases and J gave up 9 bases; unmatched junction bases: 10. Germline V gene sequence: CDR1 DFQATT, CDR2 SNEGSKA (reference sequence). Study-level points and caveats: In blood, most of the thyroid clonotypes expanded above 0.001 were also present.

Researchers took RNA transcripts and amplified the TCR beta CDR3 regions from them. The HTBI primer set drove a first-round RT-PCR of the TCR CDR3. TCRdb independently ran MiXCR on the multiplex PCR reads; one entry per CDR3 protein. The sample carries hundreds of thousands of distinct CDR3 sequences, over 35% recorded once. Points on this clonotype: What it binds is not known. It may be a read error: a sequence one base away is much more abundant.

V is TRBV20-1 and J is TRBJ1-5; TRBD1 aligns across 8 bases. This sequence was found in a man aged 18 to 30 with Graves' hyperthyroidism. Sequenced: blood. CDR3 residues: CSARGGQGHRPQHF. Written as DNA, the CDR3 is TGCAGTGCTAGGGGAGGACAGGGCCATCGGCCCCAGCATTTT.